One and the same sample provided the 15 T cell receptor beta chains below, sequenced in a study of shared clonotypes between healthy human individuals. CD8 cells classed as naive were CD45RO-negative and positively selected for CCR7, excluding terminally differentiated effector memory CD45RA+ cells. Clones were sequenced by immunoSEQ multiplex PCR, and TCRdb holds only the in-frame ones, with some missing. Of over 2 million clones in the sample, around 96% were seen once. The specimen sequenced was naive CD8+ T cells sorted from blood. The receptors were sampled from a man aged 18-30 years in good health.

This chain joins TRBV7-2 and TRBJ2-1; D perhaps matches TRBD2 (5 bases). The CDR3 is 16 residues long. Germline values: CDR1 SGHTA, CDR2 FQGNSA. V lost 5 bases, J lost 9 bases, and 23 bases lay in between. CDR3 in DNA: TGTGCCAGCAGCACATCCCGGGATAGCGTTATTACTGAGCAGTTCTTC. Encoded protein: CASSTSRDSVITEQFF.

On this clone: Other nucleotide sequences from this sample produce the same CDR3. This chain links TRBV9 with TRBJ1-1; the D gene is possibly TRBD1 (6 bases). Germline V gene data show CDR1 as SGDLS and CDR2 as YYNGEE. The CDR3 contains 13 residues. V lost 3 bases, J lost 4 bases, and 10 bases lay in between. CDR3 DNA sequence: TGTGCCAGCAGCGAGGGGGGCGGCACTGAAGCTTTCTTT. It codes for CASSEGGGTEAFF. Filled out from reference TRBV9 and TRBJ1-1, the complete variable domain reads DSGVTQTPKHLITATGQRVTLRCSPRSGDLSVYWYQQSLDQGLQFLIQYYNGEERAKGNILERFSAQQFPDLHSELNLSSLELGDSALYFCASSEGGGTEAFFGQGTRLTVV.

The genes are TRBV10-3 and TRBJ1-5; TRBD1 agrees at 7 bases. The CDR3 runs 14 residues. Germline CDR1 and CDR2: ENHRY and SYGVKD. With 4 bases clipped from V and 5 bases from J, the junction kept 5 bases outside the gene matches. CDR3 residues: CAISVTGTDQPQHF. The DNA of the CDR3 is TGTGCCATCAGTGTCACCGGGACAGATCAGCCCCAGCATTTT.

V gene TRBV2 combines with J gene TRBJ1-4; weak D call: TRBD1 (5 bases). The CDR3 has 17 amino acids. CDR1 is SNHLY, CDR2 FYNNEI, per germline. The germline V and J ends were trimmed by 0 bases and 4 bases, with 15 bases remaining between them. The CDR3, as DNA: TGTGCCAGCAGTGAAGCTCGTGACAGACCGAGTAATGAAAAACTGTTTTTT. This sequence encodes CASSEARDRPSNEKLFF.

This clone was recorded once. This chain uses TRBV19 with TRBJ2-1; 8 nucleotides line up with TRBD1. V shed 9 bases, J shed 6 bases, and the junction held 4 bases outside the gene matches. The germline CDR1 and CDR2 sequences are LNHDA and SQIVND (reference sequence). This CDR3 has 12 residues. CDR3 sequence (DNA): TGTGCCAGCCGTACAGGGGGCAATGAGCAGTTCTTC. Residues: CASRTGGNEQFF. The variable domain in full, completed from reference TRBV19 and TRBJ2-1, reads DGGITQSPKYLFRKEGQNVTLSCEQNLNHDAMYWYRQDPGQGLRLIYYSQIVNDFQKGDIAEGYSVSREKKESFPLTVTSAQKNPTAFYLCASRTGGNEQFFGPGTRLTVL.

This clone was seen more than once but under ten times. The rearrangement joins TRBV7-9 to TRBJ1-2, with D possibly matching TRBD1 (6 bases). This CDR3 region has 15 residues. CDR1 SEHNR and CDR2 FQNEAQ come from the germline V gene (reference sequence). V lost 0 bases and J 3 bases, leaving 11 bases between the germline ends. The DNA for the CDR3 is TGTGCCAGCAGCTTAGCGTCGGGGGCCGACTATGGCTACACCTTC. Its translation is CASSLASGADYGYTF.

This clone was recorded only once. CDR3: CASSPSRDENEKLFF. The CDR3 DNA is TGCGCCAGCAGTCCCAGCCGGGACGAGAATGAAAAACTGTTTTTT. The gene calls are TRBV23-1 and TRBJ1-4; possibly TRBD1 for D (5 bases). TRBV23-1 is an ORF for which the function is uncertain. The CDR3 runs 15 residues. V was trimmed by 4 bases and J by 5 bases, leaving 14 bases between them.

The CDR3 coding sequence is TGTGCCAGCACCGGGACAGGGGATGATGAGCAGTTCTTC. Translating gives CASTGTGDDEQFF. The genes are TRBV27 and TRBJ2-1; 10 nucleotides line up with TRBD1. The J segment lost 8 bases and the V segment lost 7 bases, leaving 5 bases of the junction unmatched. Per germline, CDR1 MNHEY and CDR2 SMNVEV (reference sequence). The CDR3 spans 13 residues.

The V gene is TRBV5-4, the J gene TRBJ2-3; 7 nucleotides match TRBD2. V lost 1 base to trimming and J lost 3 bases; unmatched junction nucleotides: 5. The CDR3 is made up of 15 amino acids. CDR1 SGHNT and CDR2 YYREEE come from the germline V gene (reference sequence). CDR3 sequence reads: CASSLLAGATDTQYF. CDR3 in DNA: TGTGCCAGCAGCTTGTTGGCGGGAGCGACAGATACGCAGTATTTT. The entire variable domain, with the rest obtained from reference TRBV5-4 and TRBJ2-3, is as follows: ETGVTQSPTHLIKTRGQQVTLRCSSQSGHNTVSWYQQALGQGPQFIFQYYREEENGRGNFPPRFSGLQFPNYSSELNVNALELDDSALYLCASSLLAGATDTQYFGPGTRLTVL.

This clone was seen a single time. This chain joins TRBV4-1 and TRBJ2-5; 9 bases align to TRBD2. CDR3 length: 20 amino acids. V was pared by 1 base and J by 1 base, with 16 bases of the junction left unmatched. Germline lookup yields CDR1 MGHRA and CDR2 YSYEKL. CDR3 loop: CASSQGGSGNSGGFQETQYF. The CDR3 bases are TGCGCCAGCAGCCAAGGAGGGTCCGGGAATAGCGGGGGTTTCCAAGAGACCCAGTACTTC.

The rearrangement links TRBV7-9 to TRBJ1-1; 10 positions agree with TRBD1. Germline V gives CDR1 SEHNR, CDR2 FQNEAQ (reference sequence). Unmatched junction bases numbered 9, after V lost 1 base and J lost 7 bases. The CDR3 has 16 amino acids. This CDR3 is CASSLGRDRGKDEAFF. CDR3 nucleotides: TGTGCCAGCAGCTTAGGGAGGGACAGGGGTAAGGATGAAGCTTTCTTT.

The CDR3 DNA is TGCGCCAGCAGCCAAGATATGGACAGCAATCAGCCCCAGCATTTT. Its translation is CASSQDMDSNQPQHF. The gene calls are TRBV4-1 and TRBJ1-5; D gene uncertain. From germline, CDR1 is MGHRA and CDR2 YSYEKL. Trimming took 0 bases from V and 1 from J, leaving 7 bases between them. There are 15 residues in the CDR3.

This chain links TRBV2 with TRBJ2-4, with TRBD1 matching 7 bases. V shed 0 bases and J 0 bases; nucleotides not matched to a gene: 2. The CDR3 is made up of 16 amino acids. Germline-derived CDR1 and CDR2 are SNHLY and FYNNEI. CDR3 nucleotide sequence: TGTGCCAGCAGTGAAGCGTCAGGGGGAGCCAAAAACATTCAGTACTTC. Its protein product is CASSEASGGAKNIQYF.

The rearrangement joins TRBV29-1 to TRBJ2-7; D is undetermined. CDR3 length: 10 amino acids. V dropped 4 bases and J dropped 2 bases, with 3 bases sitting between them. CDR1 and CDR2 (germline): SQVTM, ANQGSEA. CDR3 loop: CSVGTYEQYF. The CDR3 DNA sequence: TGCAGCGTTGGTACCTACGAGCAGTACTTC.

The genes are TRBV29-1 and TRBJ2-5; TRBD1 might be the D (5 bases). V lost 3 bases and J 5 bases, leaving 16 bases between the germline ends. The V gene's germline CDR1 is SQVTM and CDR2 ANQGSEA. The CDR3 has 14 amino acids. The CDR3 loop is CSVEARGLWETQYF. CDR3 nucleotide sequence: TGCAGCGTTGAGGCTAGGGGCTTATGGGAGACCCAGTACTTC.